These 11 T cell receptor beta chains came from one sample sequenced in a study of cytomegalovirus exposure and HLA in healthy donors. Both 60 Vbeta primers and 13 Jbeta primers went into the PCR. Using immunoSEQ multiplex PCR, the repertoire was profiled, and TCRdb retains in-frame clones only, with some absent. This table has under 150,000 clones, over 65% appearing once. Sequenced sample: PBMCs. The source is a woman in her twenties or thirties in good health and CMV-seropositive.

This clone showed up just a few times. This chain connects TRBV5-3 to TRBJ2-1; D uncertain. TRBV5-3 is reported as an ORF; its role is uncertain. Between the trimmed V and J ends, which lost 4 bases and 12 bases, there was a span of 5 bases. The CDR3 length is 9 residues. The CDR3 nucleotides are TGTGCCAGAAGCGTAGTGCAGTTCTTC. This translates into CARSVVQFF.

The rearrangement joins TRBV18 to TRBJ2-2, with no clear D. Trimming stripped 1 base from V and 1 base from J, with 10 bases between. From germline, CDR1 is KGHSH and CDR2 LQKENI. The CDR3 is made up of 16 amino acids. The CDR3 DNA reads as TGTGCCAGCTCACCACTAGCTCTGGAGAACACCGGGGAGCTGTTTTTT. Its protein product is CASSPLALENTGELFF.

The chain is built from TRBV5-4 and TRBJ2-1; D gene unclear. The V gene's germline CDR1 is SGHNT and CDR2 YYREEE (reference sequence). CDR3 length equals 14 residues. V was pared by 6 bases and J by 0 bases, with 10 bases between. In DNA, the CDR3 is TGTGCCAGCACCGTACAGAGCTCCTACAATGAGCAGTTCTTC. As protein: CASTVQSSYNEQFF.

The chain recombines TRBV2 with TRBJ1-1; tentative D call: TRBD1 (6 bases). Germline lookup yields CDR1 SNHLY and CDR2 FYNNEI. Between the trimmed V and J ends, which lost 2 bases and 0 bases, there was a span of 7 bases. CDR3 length: 14 residues. The CDR3 here is CASSEWTVNTEAFF. The CDR3 bases are TGTGCCAGCAGTGAATGGACAGTGAACACTGAAGCTTTCTTT.

The chain links TRBV4-1 to TRBJ2-7; 10 bases align to TRBD2. This CDR3 region has 15 residues. The germline CDR1 and CDR2 sequences are MGHRA and YSYEKL. V shed 0 bases, J shed 4 bases, and the junction held 3 bases outside the gene matches. The CDR3 DNA reads as TGCGCCAGCAGCCAAGAGCCTAGCGGGAGTTACGAGCAGTACTTC. It translates to CASSQEPSGSYEQYF.

V and J are TRBV7-9 and TRBJ2-2; weak D call: TRBD2 (6 bases). The CDR3 spans 15 residues. The V and J ends lost 5 bases and 3 bases respectively, with 13 bases between them. The germline gives CDR1 SEHNR, CDR2 FQNEAQ (reference sequence). CDR3 nucleotide sequence: TGTGCCAGCAGCCCCGACGGGGAGGACACCGGGGAGCTGTTTTTT. Translated: CASSPDGEDTGELFF.

The rearrangement links TRBV5-8 to TRBJ1-4; D is unclear. Germline assignment: CDR1 SGHTS and CDR2 YDEGEE. This CDR3 comprises 15 residues. The V end was cut by 0 bases, the J end by 10 bases, with 16 bases between. CDR3 DNA sequence: TGTGCCAGCAGCTTGGAGGCAGGCGCCTTGGGAAAACTGTTTTTT. It specifies CASSLEAGALGKLFF.

This clone was observed a few times. The chain links TRBV6-5 to TRBJ1-1, with TRBD1 matching 7 bases. From germline, CDR1 is MNHEY and CDR2 SVGAGI. The CDR3 sequence is 12 residues long. The V gene end was trimmed by 7 bases and the J gene end by 6 bases; junction bases not matched to a gene: 5. This CDR3 reads CASTKGAAEAFF. DNA of the CDR3: TGTGCCAGCACTAAGGGGGCCGCTGAAGCTTTCTTT.

The chain uses TRBV18 and TRBJ1-1, with 8 bases matching TRBD1. There are 13 residues in the CDR3. The ends lost 5 bases at V and 3 bases at J; junction bases unmatched: 2. The germline V gene encodes CDR1 KGHSH and CDR2 LQKENI. For the CDR3, the DNA is TGTGCCAGCTCAGTGGACAGGGACACTGAAGCTTTCTTT. Protein product: CASSVDRDTEAFF.

The V and J genes are TRBV5-4 and TRBJ2-3; 12 bases align to TRBD1. This CDR3 has 15 residues. After removal of 5 bases from V and 5 bases from J, the junction contained 6 bases not matched to a gene. Germline V lookup: CDR1 SGHNT, CDR2 YYREEE (reference sequence). The CDR3 sequence is CASRTGTGGGDTQYF. The CDR3 coding sequence is TGTGCCAGCAGAACCGGGACAGGGGGCGGAGATACGCAGTATTTT.

The chain couples TRBV27 to TRBJ2-7, with TRBD2 matching 11 bases. CDR1 is MNHEY and CDR2 is SMNVEV in the germline V gene (reference sequence). V gave up 5 bases and J gave up 2 bases; unmatched junction bases: 5. This CDR3 has 15 amino acids. CDR3 in DNA: TGTGCCAGCAGTCACGGGACTAGCGGAACCTACGAGCAGTACTTC. Translation: CASSHGTSGTYEQYF.